The present TCR beta chain was sequenced within a study of spatial heterogeneity in lung cancer. Study information: A consistent excess of beta-chain over alpha-chain sequences was detected.

TCRdb ran MiXCR on the 5' RACE reads and lists one entry per CDR3 protein. This table holds about 53,000 distinct CDR3 sequences, roughly 7.5% found once. Ten or more counts support this clonotype. Germline CDR1 reads MNHEY; CDR2 reads SVGEGT. The CDR3 is 14 residues long. With 6 bases removed from V and 2 bases from J, the gap between germline ends came to 13 bases. Time point in this sample: sample taken at primary tumor resection. In each case, whole RNA from tumor, nontumor lung or frozen PBMC was sequenced unsorted. V usage is TRBV6-2 or TRBV6-3 and J usage is TRBJ2-5; D is ambiguous. This TCR derives from a female donor with early-stage non-small cell lung cancer. The source material was PBMCs, sampled at surgery. The CDR3 coding sequence is TGTGCCAGCAGAGACCGCTGGGTACAAGAGACCCAGTACTTC. This codes for CASRDRWVQETQYF.